A single sample is the source of the 19 T cell receptor beta chains below, sequenced in a study of T cells after yellow fever vaccination. TCRdb analysed the 5' RACE reads with MiXCR anew, one entry per CDR3 protein. The top ten hold just under 20% of the sample, which has fewer than 350,000 distinct CDR3 sequences, approximately 4.3% seen once. This sample comprised PBMCs, obtained 15 days after the yellow fever booster vaccination. The source is a man younger than 30 who received the YFV17D yellow fever vaccine.

The CDR3 sequence is CASSFLRTGMDTQYF. The CDR3 DNA reads as TGCGCCAGCAGCTTTCTACGGACAGGTATGGATACGCAGTATTTT. The chain carries TRBV5-1 and TRBJ2-3, with 7 bases matching TRBD1. CDR1 is SGHRS and CDR2 is YFSETQ in the germline V gene. V lost 2 bases, J lost 6 bases, and 9 bases stayed unmatched. This CDR3 is 15 amino acids long.

The rearrangement uses TRBV15 and TRBJ1-5; D gene uncertain. The CDR3 totals 15 residues. Germline V CDR1 and CDR2: LNHNV, YYDKDF (reference sequence). V was clipped by 0 bases and J by 3 bases, with 9 bases between them. Here the CDR3 DNA reads TGTGCCACCAGCAGAGAGGTGGCGGACAATCAGCCCCAGCATTTT. It codes for CATSREVADNQPQHF.

Only a few counts were recorded for this clonotype. The chain is built from TRBV11-2 and TRBJ1-2; D call uncertain. The CDR3 extends over 13 amino acids. The V end lost 1 base, the J end lost 8 bases, and 11 bases lay between the germline ends. Germline CDR1 SGHAT, CDR2 FQNNGV. The CDR3 spells CASSLALLKGYTF. For the CDR3, the DNA is TGTGCCAGCAGCTTAGCACTCTTAAAGGGCTACACCTTC.

J is TRBJ2-1 and V is TRBV7-2; tentatively, D is TRBD2 (5 bases). The V end was cut by 5 bases, the J end by 1 base, with 9 bases between. CDR1 and CDR2 from the germline V gene are SGHTA and FQGNSA. The CDR3 sequence is 14 residues long. CDR3 in amino acids: CASSRDPSYNEQFF. CDR3 coding DNA: TGTGCCAGCAGCCGGGATCCTTCCTACAATGAGCAGTTCTTC.

The chain recombines TRBV6-1 with TRBJ1-2; the D is unclear. The CDR3 has 14 amino acids. With 4 bases removed from V and 8 bases from J, the gap between germline ends came to 17 bases. Looked up from germline, CDR1 is MNHNS and CDR2 is SASEGT. The CDR3 here is CASSGATGNSGYTF. As DNA, the CDR3 is TGTGCCAGCAGTGGAGCTACGGGTAATTCCGGCTACACCTTC.

This clonotype appeared a few times. This chain joins TRBV9 and TRBJ2-1; unclear D gene. Germline V gives CDR1 SGDLS, CDR2 YYNGEE. This CDR3 has 13 residues. Trimming left V 0 bases short and J 4 bases short, with 5 bases between. The CDR3 spells CASSVAAYNEQFF. As DNA, the CDR3 is TGTGCCAGCAGCGTAGCGGCTTACAATGAGCAGTTCTTC.

The chain uses TRBV12-3 or TRBV12-4 and TRBJ2-2; 9 bases fit TRBD1. The junction had 11 bases not matched to a gene; V was cut back by 8 bases and J by 7 bases. The CDR3 has 15 residues. As DNA, the CDR3 is TGTGCCAGCTGGAAAGGACAGGGGTTTCTCGGGGAGCTGTTTTTT. As protein: CASWKGQGFLGELFF.

This clonotype was seen repeatedly, ten times or more. V gene TRBV4-3 combines with J gene TRBJ2-7, with D maybe TRBD2 (6 bases). The V end was cut by 2 bases, the J end by 7 bases, with 12 bases between. CDR3 length: 13 residues. Germline values: CDR1 LGHNA, CDR2 YSLEER. CDR3 sequence reads: CASSQRQGGEQYF. CDR3 nucleotide sequence: TGCGCCAGCAGCCAAAGGCAGGGAGGAGAGCAGTACTTC.

This clonotype was recorded many times. The chain uses TRBV28 and TRBJ2-7; tentatively, D is TRBD1 (5 bases). The CDR3 covers 14 residues. Germline lookup yields CDR1 MDHEN and CDR2 SYDVKM. The V gene lost 10 bases and the J gene lost 3 bases, with 19 bases spanning the gap. The CDR3 region is CATTAGKVLYEQYV. The CDR3 bases are TGTGCCACCACCGCAGGGAAGGTTCTCTACGAGCAGTACGTC.

The chain joins TRBV28 to TRBJ2-5, with D possibly matching TRBD2 (6 bases). V lost 5 bases and J 7 bases, leaving 14 bases between the germline ends. Germline lookup yields CDR1 MDHEN and CDR2 SYDVKM. The CDR3 contains 13 residues. CDR3 nucleotides: TGTGCCAGCAGTCGGGACTCGGCCAGGACCCAGTACTTC. Translation: CASSRDSARTQYF. The full variable domain, its missing parts supplied by reference TRBV28 and TRBJ2-5, is DVKVTQSSRYLVKRTGEKVFLECVQDMDHENMFWYRQDPGLGLRLIYFSYDVKMKEKGDIPEGYSVSREKKERFSLILESASTNQTSMYLCASSRDSARTQYFGPGTRLLVL.

This clonotype was detected many times. V and J are TRBV12-3 or TRBV12-4 and TRBJ2-3; 12 bases fit TRBD2. J was trimmed by 5 bases and V by 7 bases; bases with no gene match: 13. The CDR3 loop spans 17 amino acids. In DNA, the CDR3 is TGTGCCAGCATTCTCCATCGACTAGCGGGGGCCGGAGATACGCAGTATTTT. Its translation: CASILHRLAGAGDTQYF.

This chain uses TRBV27 with TRBJ2-5; D gene ambiguous. V was shortened by 6 bases and J by 6 bases, with 14 bases between the two germline ends. Per the germline V gene, CDR1 is MNHEY and CDR2 is SMNVEV (reference sequence). This CDR3 is built from 13 residues. In nucleotides, the CDR3 is TGTGCCAGCAGAGAGACCAACTACCAGACCCAGTACTTC. It yields the protein CASRETNYQTQYF.

This clonotype was seen a few times. The J gene is TRBJ1-3, the V gene TRBV12-3 or TRBV12-4; D gene ambiguous. CDR3 size: 16 residues. With 1 base removed from V and 0 bases from J, the gap between germline ends came to 10 bases. The CDR3 DNA sequence: TGTGCCAGCAGTTTAGTCTATGGGGTCTCTGGAAACACCATATATTTT. This encodes CASSLVYGVSGNTIYF.

The sample holds many counts of this clonotype. The V gene is TRBV9, the J gene TRBJ2-7, with 7 bases lining up with TRBD2. V shed 4 bases, J shed 5 bases, and the junction held 12 bases outside the gene matches. Looked up from germline, CDR1 is SGDLS and CDR2 is YYNGEE. The CDR3 loop spans 15 amino acids. DNA for the CDR3: TGTGCCAGCAGCCCGTTTCACATGGGGGGGAACGAGCAGTACTTC. This encodes CASSPFHMGGNEQYF.

This clonotype was recorded many times. The rearrangement uses TRBV5-6 and TRBJ2-2, with D uncertain. The CDR3 is 17 residues long. The germline V gene encodes CDR1 SGHDT and CDR2 YYEEEE. The V end lost 4 bases, the J end lost 3 bases, and 19 bases lay between the germline ends. The CDR3 DNA follows: TGTGCCAGCAGCCTACTCTCCGGGTCTTCTTACACCGGGGAGCTGTTTTTT. It specifies CASSLLSGSSYTGELFF.

This clonotype appeared many times. The chain couples TRBV6-2 or TRBV6-3 to TRBJ2-3, with a weak D call TRBD1 (5 bases). Germline V lookup: CDR1 MNHEY, CDR2 SVGEGT. CDR3 size: 13 residues. V shed 6 bases and J shed 5 bases, with 12 bases lying between them. Here the CDR3 reads CASSLSRGDTQYF. CDR3 coding DNA: TGTGCCAGCAGCTTAAGTAGGGGAGATACGCAGTATTTT.

The chain joins TRBV6-1 to TRBJ2-6; D unclear. The V end was cut by 4 bases, the J end by 0 bases, with 7 bases between. This CDR3 comprises 15 residues. Germline V gene data show CDR1 as MNHNS and CDR2 as SASEGT. CDR3 sequence reads: CASSGASSGANVLTF. The CDR3 DNA reads TGTGCCAGCAGTGGTGCCAGCTCTGGGGCCAACGTCCTGACTTTC.

CDR3 sequence reads: CASSLVPDTEAFF. CDR3 bases: TGTGCCAGCAGCTTAGTTCCCGACACTGAAGCTTTCTTT. V usage is TRBV11-2 and J usage is TRBJ1-1; D is uncertain. V lost 1 base and J 3 bases, leaving 6 bases between the germline ends. The CDR3 totals 13 residues. Germline values: CDR1 SGHAT, CDR2 FQNNGV.

This clonotype was detected many times. The chain couples TRBV7-2 to TRBJ2-1; either TRBD1 or TRBD2 may fit D (5 bases each). V was clipped by 5 bases and J by 4 bases, with 12 bases between them. Germline assignment: CDR1 SGHTA and CDR2 FQGNSA. The CDR3 runs 14 residues. The CDR3 spells CASSGRDGYNEQFF. In DNA, the CDR3 is TGTGCCAGCAGCGGCCGGGACGGTTACAATGAGCAGTTCTTC.